What follows are 2 T cell receptor beta chains derived from one specimen sequenced in a study of T cell changes during pregnancy in multiple sclerosis. Using immunoSEQ multiplex PCR, the repertoire was profiled, and TCRdb retains in-frame clones only, with some absent. Counted here are tens of thousands of clones, about 94% occurring once; the ten biggest clones make up less than 3.5%. The sample consisted of peripheral blood, taken in the third trimester of pregnancy. These receptors were obtained from a female donor in good health, enrolled as a control in a pregnancy study.

V is TRBV15 and J is TRBJ1-5, with D perhaps matching TRBD1 (5 bases). Germline lookup yields CDR1 LNHNV and CDR2 YYDKDF (reference sequence). Trimming shortened V by 5 bases and J by 9 bases, and 14 bases separated the two germline ends. The CDR3 covers 13 residues. CDR3 residues: CATSPDTLRPQHF. The CDR3 DNA reads as TGTGCCACCAGCCCGGACACCTTGAGGCCCCAGCATTTT.

The J gene is TRBJ2-1, the V gene TRBV27, with 9 bases lining up with TRBD1. Germline V CDR1 and CDR2: MNHEY, SMNVEV (reference sequence). The CDR3 has 16 residues. The junction had 6 bases not matched to a gene; V was cut back by 2 bases and J by 4 bases. CDR3 sequence reads: CASSLNTGTGYNEQFF. The CDR3 DNA follows: TGTGCCAGCAGTTTAAATACCGGGACAGGGTACAATGAGCAGTTCTTC.